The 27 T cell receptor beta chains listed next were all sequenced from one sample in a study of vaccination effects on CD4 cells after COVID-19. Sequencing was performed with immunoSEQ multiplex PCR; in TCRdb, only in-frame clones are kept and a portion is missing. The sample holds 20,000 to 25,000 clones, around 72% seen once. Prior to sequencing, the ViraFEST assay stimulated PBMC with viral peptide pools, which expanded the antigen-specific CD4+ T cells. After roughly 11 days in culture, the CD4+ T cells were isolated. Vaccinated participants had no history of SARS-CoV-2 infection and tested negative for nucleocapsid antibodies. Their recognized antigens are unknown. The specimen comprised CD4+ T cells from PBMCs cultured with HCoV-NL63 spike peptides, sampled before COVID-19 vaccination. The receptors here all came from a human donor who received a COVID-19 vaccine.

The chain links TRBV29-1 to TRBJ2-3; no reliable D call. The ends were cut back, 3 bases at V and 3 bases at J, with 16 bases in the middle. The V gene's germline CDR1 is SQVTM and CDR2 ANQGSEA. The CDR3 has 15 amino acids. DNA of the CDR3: TGCAGCGTTGATCGGTCAGGAAGTTCGACAGATACGCAGTATTTT. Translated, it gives CSVDRSGSSTDTQYF.

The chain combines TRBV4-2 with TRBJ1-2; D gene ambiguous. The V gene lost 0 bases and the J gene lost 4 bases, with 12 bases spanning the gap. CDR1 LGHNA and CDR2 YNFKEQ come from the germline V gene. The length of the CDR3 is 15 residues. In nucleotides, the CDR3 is TGTGCCAGCAGCCAAGATTTCGGCGGAACCTATGGCTACACCTTC. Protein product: CASSQDFGGTYGYTF.

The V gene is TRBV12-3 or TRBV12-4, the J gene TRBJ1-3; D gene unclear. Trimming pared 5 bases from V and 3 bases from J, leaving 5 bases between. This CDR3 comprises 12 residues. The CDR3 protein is CASSTLGNTIYF. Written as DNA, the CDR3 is TGTGCCAGCAGTACCCTTGGAAACACCATATATTTT.

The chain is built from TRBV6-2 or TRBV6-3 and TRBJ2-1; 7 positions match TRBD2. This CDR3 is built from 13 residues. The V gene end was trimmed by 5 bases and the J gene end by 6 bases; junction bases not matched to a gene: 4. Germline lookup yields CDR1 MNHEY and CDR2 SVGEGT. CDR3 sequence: CASSHGGFNEQFF. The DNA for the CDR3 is TGTGCCAGCAGTCACGGGGGGTTCAATGAGCAGTTCTTC.

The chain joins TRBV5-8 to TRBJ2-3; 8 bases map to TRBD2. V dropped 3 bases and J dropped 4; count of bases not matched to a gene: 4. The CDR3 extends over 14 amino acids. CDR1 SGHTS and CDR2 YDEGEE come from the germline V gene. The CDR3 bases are TGTGCCAGCAGCTGGGGACTAGGGGCAGATACGCAGTATTTT. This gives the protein CASSWGLGADTQYF. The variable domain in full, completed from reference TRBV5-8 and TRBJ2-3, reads EAGVTQSPTHLIKTRGQQATLRCSPISGHTSVYWYQQALGLGLQFLLWYDEGEERNRGNFPPRFSGRQFPNYSSELNVNALELEDSALYLCASSWGLGADTQYFGPGTRLTVL.

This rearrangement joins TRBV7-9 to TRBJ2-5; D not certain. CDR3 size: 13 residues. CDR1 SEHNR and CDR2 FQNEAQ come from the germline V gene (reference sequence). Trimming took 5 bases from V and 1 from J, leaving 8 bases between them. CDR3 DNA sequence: TGTGCCAGCAGCGCCCCGGGCCAAGAGACCCAGTACTTC. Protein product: CASSAPGQETQYF.

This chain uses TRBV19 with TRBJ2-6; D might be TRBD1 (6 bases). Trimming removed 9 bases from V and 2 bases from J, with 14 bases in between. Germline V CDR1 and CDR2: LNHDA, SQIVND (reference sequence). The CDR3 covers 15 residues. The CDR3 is CASDPRGTGANVLTF. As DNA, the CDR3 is TGTGCCAGCGATCCCAGGGGAACTGGGGCCAACGTCCTGACTTTC.

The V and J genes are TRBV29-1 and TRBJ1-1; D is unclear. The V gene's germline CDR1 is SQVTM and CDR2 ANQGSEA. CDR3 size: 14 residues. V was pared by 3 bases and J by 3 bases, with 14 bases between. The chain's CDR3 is CSVEVWARDTEAFF. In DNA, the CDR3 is TGCAGCGTTGAGGTGTGGGCGAGGGACACTGAAGCTTTCTTT.

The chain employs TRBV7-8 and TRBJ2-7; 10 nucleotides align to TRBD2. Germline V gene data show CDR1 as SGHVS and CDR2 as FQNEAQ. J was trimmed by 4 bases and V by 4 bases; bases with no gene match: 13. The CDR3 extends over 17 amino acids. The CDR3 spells CASSSSPLSGRNYEQYF. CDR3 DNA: TGTGCCAGCAGCTCCTCCCCACTTAGCGGGAGGAATTACGAGCAGTACTTC.

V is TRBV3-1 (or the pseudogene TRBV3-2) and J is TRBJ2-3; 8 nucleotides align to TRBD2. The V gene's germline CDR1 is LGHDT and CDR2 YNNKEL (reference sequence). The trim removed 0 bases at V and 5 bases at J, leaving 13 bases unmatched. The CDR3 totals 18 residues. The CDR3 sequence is CASSQEWRGAPSGDTQYF. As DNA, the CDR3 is TGTGCCAGCAGCCAAGAATGGCGGGGGGCTCCCTCGGGAGATACGCAGTATTTT.

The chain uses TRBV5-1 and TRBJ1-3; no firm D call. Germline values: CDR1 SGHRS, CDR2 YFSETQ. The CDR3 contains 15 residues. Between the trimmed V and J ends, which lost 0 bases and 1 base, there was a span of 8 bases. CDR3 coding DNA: TGCGCCAGCAGCTTGGCCCTGGGATCTGGAAACACCATATATTTT. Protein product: CASSLALGSGNTIYF.

The DNA of the CDR3 is TGTGCCAGTAGTGTCGGACAGGGGAATGGCTACACCTTC. Translation: CASSVGQGNGYTF. V is TRBV19 and J is TRBJ1-2; 9 bases line up with TRBD1. Germline V gene lookup returns CDR1 LNHDA and CDR2 SQIVND (reference sequence). V was pared by 5 bases and J by 6 bases, with 4 bases of the junction left unmatched. The CDR3 spans 13 residues.

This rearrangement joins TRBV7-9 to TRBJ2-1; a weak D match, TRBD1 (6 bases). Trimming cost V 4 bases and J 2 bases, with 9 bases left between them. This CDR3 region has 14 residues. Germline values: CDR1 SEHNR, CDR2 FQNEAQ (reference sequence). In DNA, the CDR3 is TGTGCCAGCAGCTCCAGGGGCCCCTACAATGAGCAGTTCTTC. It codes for CASSSRGPYNEQFF.

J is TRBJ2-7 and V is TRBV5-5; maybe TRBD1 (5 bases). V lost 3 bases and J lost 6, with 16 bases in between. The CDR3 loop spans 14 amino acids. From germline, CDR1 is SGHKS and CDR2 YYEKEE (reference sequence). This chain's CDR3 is CASSWGQGYSEQYF. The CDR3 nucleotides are TGTGCCAGCAGCTGGGGTCAGGGATACTCCGAGCAGTACTTC.

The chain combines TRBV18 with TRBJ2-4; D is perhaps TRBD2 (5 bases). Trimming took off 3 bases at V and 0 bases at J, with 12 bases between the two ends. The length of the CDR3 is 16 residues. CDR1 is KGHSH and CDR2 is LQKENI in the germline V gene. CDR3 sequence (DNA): TGTGCCAGCTCACCTGAACTTGGACTAGCCAAAAACATTCAGTACTTC. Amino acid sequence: CASSPELGLAKNIQYF.

Here the CDR3 DNA reads TGTGCCAGCAGAGACACAGGGCGCAATTCACCCCTCCACTTT. Its protein product is CASRDTGRNSPLHF. The J gene is TRBJ1-6, the V gene TRBV6-5; tentative D call: TRBD1 (6 bases). This CDR3 comprises 14 residues. V was clipped by 6 bases and J by 7 bases, with 13 bases between them. Germline loops: CDR1 MNHEY, CDR2 SVGAGI.

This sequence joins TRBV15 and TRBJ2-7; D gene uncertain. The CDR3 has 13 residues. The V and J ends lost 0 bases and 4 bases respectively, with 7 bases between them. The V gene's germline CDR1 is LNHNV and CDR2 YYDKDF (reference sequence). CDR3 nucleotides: TGTGCCACCAGCAGAGATCGTGGGTACGAGCAGTACTTC. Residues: CATSRDRGYEQYF. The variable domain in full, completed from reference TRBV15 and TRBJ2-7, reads DAMVIQNPRYQVTQFGKPVTLSCSQTLNHNVMYWYQQKSSQAPKLLFHYYDKDFNNEADTPDNFQSRRPNTSFCFLDIRSPGLGDTAMYLCATSRDRGYEQYFGPGTRLTVT.

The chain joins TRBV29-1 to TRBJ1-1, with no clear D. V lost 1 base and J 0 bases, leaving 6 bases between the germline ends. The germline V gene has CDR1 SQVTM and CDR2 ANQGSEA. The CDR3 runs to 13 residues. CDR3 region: CSVEGRLNTEAFF. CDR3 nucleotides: TGCAGCGTTGAAGGCAGGTTGAACACTGAAGCTTTCTTT.

The DNA for the CDR3 is TGCGCCAGCAGCCACCATCCGGGGGGAGTTAAACTTAAGAACACTGAAGCTTTCTTT. Amino acids: CASSHHPGGVKLKNTEAFF. V gene TRBV4-1 combines with J gene TRBJ1-1; TRBD1 might be the D (5 bases). The CDR3 length is 19 residues. Trimming shortened V by 3 bases and J by 1 base, and 24 bases separated the two germline ends. CDR1 and CDR2 (germline): MGHRA, YSYEKL.

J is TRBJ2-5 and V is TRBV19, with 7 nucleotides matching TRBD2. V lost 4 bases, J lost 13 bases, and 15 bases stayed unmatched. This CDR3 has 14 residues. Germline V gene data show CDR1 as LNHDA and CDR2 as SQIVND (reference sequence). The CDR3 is CASSRNPSGRGSYF. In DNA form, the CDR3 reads TGTGCCAGTAGTAGGAACCCTAGTGGGAGGGGCTCGTACTTC.

The CDR3 DNA reads TGTGCCAGCAGCCACACCGGGGAGCTGTTTTTT. Protein: CASSHTGELFF. The rearrangement links TRBV6-5 to TRBJ2-2; D is uncertain. This CDR3 contains 11 residues. The V and J ends lost 6 bases and 3 bases respectively, with 2 bases between them. CDR1 and CDR2 from the germline V gene are MNHEY and SVGAGI.

CDR3 DNA: TGTGCCAGCAGTTTGAGAGGGGGCGGAAAGGGAACCTTC. Translating gives CASSLRGGGKGTF. V usage is TRBV12-3 or TRBV12-4 and J usage is TRBJ1-2; TRBD1 matches 7 bases. V was clipped by 3 bases and J by 14 bases; unmatched bases: 12. This CDR3 is 13 amino acids long.

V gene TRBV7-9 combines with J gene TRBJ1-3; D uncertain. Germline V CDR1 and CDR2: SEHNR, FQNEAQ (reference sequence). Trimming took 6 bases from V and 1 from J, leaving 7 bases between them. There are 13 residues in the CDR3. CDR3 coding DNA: TGTGCCAGCAGGGGCGATTCTGGAAACACCATATATTTT. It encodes CASRGDSGNTIYF.

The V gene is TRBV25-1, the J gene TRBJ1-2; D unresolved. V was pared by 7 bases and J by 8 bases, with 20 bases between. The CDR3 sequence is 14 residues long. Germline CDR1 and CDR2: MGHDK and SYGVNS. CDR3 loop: CASNPTSTEEGYTF. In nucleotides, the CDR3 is TGTGCCAGCAATCCTACCTCGACCGAGGAAGGCTACACCTTC.

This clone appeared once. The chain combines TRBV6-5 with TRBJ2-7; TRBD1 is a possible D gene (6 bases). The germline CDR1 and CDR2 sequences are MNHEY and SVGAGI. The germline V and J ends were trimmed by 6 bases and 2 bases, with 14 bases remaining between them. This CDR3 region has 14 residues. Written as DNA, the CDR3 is TGTGCCAGCAGCCGTTCCGGGACACCCTACGAGCAGTACTTC. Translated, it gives CASSRSGTPYEQYF.

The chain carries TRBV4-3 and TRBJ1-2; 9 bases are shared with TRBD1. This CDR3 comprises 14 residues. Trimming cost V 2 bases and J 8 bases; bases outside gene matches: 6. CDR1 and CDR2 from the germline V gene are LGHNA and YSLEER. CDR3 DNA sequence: TGCGCCAGCAGCCAACAACAGGGGGCGAAGGGCTACACCTTC. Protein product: CASSQQQGAKGYTF.

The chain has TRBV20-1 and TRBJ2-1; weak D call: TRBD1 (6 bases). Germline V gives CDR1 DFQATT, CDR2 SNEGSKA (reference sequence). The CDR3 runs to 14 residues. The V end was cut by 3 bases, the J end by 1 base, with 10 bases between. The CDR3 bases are TGCAGTGCTAGTGGGGGCCCTTCCTACAATGAGCAGTTCTTC. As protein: CSASGGPSYNEQFF.